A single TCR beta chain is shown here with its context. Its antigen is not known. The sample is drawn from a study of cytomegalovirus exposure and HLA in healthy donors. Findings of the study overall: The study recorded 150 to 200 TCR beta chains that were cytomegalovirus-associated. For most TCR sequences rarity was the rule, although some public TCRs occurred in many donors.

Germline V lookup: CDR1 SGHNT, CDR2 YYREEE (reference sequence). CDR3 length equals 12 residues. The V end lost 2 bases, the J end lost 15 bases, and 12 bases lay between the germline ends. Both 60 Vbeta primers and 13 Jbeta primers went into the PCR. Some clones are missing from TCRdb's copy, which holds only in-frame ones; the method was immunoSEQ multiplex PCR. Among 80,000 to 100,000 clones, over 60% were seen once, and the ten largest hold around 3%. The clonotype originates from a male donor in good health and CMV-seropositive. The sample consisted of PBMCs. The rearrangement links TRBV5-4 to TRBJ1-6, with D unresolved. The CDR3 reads CASSFGRDHLHF. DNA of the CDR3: TGTGCCAGCAGCTTCGGCCGGGATCACCTCCACTTT.